This T cell receptor beta chain was found in a study of T-cell reconstitution after alpha-beta-depleted transplantation in children listed by TCRdb under 2016. At the level of the whole study: T-cell immune reconstitution after TCRalphabeta/CD19-depleted allogeneic hematopoietic cell transplantation in children was quantitatively tracked in the study by means of TCR repertoire profiling.

Reading from cysteine to phenylalanine, the CDR3 counts 15 amino acids. This entry keeps only the CDR3 DNA: 45 bases, framed from base 1. Here V drops 6 bases and J drops 0 bases, and the junction holds 3 bases not matched to any gene. As encoded in the germline V gene (reference sequence), CDR1 is PRHDT while CDR2 is FYEKMQ. The method behind the library was PCR. The sequencer was an Illumina HiSeq 2500. TCR library preparation used molecular barcoding, with unique molecular identifiers applied to normalize quantification of the TCRbeta repertoire. TCRdb trimmed the raw reads at Q25, called clones with MiXCR and kept productive beta chains. Rows merge per CDR3 protein into single entries with the most common DNA and genes. The sample contains around 580,000 distinct CDR3 sequences, under 25% of them found a single time. The ten largest clones add up to 13% to 15% of the sample. The sample's treatment or condition label, decoded: allogeneic hematopoietic cell transplantation with graft depleted of TCRalphabeta T cells and CD19 B cells. Transplant recipients were children who received TCRalphabeta/CD19-depleted allogeneic hematopoietic cell grafts.

A note on this clonotype: Its antigen is not yet known. Base qualities are not at hand, and no much larger clone is one base apart.

On the study overall, not on this receptor specifically: Apparently early alphabetaT-cell count recovery about two months after transplant reportedly relied on only several hundred rapidly expanded clones derived from non-depleted graft cells. In some patients, high TCRbeta diversity at day 60 was attributed to recipient T cells and intrathymic progenitors that had survived conditioning. Over the following months the frequencies of hyperexpanded clones went down, and after one year T-cell counts and TCRbeta diversity were mostly credited to newly produced T cells.

The rearranged segments are TRBV13 and TRBJ2-3; TRBD2 aligns with 10 central bases. This specimen was PBMCs, mostly from graft donor cells, taken 360 days after TCRalphabeta/CD19-depleted stem cell transplant. The sequence came from a boy younger than two who had a stem cell transplant for acute myeloid leukemia, so the T cells may come from the graft donor. The nucleotide sequence reads as follows: TGTGCCAGCAGGGGGACTAGCGCTAGCACAGATACGCAGTATTTT. It codes for CASRGTSASTDTQYF.